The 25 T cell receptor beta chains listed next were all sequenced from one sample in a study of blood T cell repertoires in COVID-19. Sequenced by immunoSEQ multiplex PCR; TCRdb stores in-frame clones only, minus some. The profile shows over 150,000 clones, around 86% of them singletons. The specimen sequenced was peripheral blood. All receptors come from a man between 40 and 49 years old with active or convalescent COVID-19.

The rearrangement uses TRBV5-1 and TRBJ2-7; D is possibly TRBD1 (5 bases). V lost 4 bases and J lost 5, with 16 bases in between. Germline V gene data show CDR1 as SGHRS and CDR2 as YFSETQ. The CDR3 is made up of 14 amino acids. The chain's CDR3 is CASSLDQGLDEQYF. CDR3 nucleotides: TGCGCCAGCAGCCTGGACCAGGGATTGGACGAGCAGTACTTC. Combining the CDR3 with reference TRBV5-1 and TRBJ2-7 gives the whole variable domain KAGVTQTPRYLIKTRGQQVTLSCSPISGHRSVSWYQQTPGQGLQFLFEYFSETQRNKGNFPGRFSGRQFSNSRSEMNVSTLELGDSALYLCASSLDQGLDEQYFGPGTRLTVT.

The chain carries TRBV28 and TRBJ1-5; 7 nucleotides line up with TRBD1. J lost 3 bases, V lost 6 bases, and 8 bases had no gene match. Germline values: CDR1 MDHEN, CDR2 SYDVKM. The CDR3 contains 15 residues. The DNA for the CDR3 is TGTGCCAGCAGCTACATGACAGGGAACAATCAGCCCCAGCATTTT. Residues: CASSYMTGNNQPQHF.

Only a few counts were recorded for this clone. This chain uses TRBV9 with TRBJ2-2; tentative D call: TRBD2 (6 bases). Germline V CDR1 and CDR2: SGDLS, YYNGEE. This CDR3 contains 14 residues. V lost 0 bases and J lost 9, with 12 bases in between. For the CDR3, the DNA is TGTGCCAGCAGCGTAGGGGTAGGGGACTGGGAGCTGTTTTTT. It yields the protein CASSVGVGDWELFF.

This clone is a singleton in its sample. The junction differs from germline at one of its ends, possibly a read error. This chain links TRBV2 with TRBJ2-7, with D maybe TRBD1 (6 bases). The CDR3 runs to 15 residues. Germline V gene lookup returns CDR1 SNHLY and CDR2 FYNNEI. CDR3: CASREGTLPSYEQYF. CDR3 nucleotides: TGTGCCAGCAGGGAAGGGACACTCCCTTCCTACGAGCAGTACTTC. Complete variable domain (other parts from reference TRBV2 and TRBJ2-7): EPEVTQTPSHQVTQMGQEVILRCVPISNHLYFYWYRQILGQKVEFLVSFYNNEISEKSEIFDDQFSVERPDGSNFTLKIRSTKLEDSAMYFCASREGTLPSYEQYFGPGTRLTVT.

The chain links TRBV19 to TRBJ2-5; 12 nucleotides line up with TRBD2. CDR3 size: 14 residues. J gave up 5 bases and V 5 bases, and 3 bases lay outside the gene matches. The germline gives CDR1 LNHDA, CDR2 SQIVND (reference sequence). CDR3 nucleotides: TGTGCCAGTAGTCTAGCGGGGGGGTTTGAGACCCAGTACTTC. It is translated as CASSLAGGFETQYF. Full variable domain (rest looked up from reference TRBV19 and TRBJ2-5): DGGITQSPKYLFRKEGQNVTLSCEQNLNHDAMYWYRQDPGQGLRLIYYSQIVNDFQKGDIAEGYSVSREKKESFPLTVTSAQKNPTAFYLCASSLAGGFETQYFGPGTRLLVL.

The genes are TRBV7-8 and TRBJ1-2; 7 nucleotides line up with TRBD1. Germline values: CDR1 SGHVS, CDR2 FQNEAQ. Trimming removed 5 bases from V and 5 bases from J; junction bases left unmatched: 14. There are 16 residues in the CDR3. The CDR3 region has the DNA TGTGCCAGCAGCCCTAGCAGGGGACAGACTAGATATGGCTACACCTTC. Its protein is CASSPSRGQTRYGYTF.

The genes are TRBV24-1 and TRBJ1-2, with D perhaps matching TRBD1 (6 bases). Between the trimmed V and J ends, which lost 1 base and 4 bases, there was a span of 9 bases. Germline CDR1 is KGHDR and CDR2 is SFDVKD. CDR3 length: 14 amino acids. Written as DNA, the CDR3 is TGTGCCACCAGTGATTTCCCACAGGGCTATGGCTACACCTTC. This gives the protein CATSDFPQGYGYTF.

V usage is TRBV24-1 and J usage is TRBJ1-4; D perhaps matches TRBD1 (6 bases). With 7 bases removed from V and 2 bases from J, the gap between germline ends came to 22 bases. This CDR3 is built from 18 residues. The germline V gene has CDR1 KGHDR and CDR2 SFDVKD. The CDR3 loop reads CATSDTGRGVGTNEKLFF. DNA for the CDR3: TGTGCCACCAGCGACACAGGGAGAGGGGTTGGTACTAATGAAAAACTGTTTTTT.

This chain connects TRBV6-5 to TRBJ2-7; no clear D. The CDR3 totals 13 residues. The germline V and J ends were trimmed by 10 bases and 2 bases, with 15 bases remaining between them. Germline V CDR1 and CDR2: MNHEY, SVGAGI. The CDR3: CATGQVITYEQYF. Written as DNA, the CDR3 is TGTGCCACTGGCCAGGTGATCACCTACGAGCAGTACTTC.

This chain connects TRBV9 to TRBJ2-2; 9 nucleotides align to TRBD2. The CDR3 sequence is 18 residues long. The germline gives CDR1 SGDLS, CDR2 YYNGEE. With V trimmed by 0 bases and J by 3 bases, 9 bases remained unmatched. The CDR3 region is CASSVGEGTSMYTGELFF. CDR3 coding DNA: TGTGCCAGCAGCGTAGGCGAGGGGACTAGCATGTACACCGGGGAGCTGTTTTTT.

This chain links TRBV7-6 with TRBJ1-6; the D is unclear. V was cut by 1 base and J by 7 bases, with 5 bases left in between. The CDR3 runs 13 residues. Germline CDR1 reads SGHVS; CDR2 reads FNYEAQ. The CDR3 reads CASSLGGNSPLHF. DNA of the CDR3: TGTGCCAGCAGCTTAGGAGGAAATTCACCCCTCCACTTT.

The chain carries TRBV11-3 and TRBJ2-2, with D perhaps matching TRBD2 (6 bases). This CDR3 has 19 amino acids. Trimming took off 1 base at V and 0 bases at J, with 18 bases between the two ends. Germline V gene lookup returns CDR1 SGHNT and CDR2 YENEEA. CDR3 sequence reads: CASSLGDWWDGPNTGELFF. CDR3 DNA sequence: TGTGCCAGCAGCTTAGGGGACTGGTGGGATGGTCCGAACACCGGGGAGCTGTTTTTT.

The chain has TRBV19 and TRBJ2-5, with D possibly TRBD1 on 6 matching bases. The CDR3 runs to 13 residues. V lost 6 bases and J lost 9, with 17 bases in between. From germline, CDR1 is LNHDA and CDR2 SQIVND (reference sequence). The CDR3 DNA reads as TGTGCCAGTAGCGGACAGCAAGGGCCCCCCCAGTACTTC. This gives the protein CASSGQQGPPQYF.

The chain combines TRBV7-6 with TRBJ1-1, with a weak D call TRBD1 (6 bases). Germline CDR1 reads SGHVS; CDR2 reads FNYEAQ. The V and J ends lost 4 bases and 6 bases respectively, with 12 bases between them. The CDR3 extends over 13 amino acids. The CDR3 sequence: CASSSTGTAEAFF. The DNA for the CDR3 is TGTGCCAGCAGCTCAACAGGGACCGCTGAAGCTTTCTTT.

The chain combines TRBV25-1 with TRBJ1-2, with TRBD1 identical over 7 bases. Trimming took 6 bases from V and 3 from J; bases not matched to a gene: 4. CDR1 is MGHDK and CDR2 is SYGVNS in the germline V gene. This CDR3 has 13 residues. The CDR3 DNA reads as TGTGCCAGCAGGGAGACAGGGTACTATGGCTACACCTTC. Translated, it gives CASRETGYYGYTF.

CDR3 nucleotides: TGTGCCAGTAGTATTCCAGGGCAGCACCTCACAGATACGCAGTATTTT. It translates to CASSIPGQHLTDTQYF. This chain connects TRBV19 to TRBJ2-3; TRBD1 might be the D (5 bases). Looked up from germline, CDR1 is LNHDA and CDR2 is SQIVND (reference sequence). Trimming removed 3 bases at V and 2 bases at J, with 15 bases between. This CDR3 has 16 residues.

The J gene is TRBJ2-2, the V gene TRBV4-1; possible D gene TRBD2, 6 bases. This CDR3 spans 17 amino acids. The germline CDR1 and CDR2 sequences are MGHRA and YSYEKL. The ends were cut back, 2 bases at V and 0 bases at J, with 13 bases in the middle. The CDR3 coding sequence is TGCGCCAGCAGCCAAAGGGCTAAGCGGGCGAACACCGGGGAGCTGTTTTTT. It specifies CASSQRAKRANTGELFF.

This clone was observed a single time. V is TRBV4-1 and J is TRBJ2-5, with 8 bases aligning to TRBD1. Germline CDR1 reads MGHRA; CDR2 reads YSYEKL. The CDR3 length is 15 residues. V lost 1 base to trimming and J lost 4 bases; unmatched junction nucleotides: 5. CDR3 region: CASSQGAGGGETQYF. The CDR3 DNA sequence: TGCGCCAGCAGCCAAGGGGCAGGGGGCGGAGAGACCCAGTACTTC.

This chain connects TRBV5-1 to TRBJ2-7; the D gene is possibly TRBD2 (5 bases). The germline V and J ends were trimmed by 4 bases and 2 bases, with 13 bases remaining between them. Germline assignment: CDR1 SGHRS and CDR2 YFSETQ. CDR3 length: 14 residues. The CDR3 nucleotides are TGCGCCAGCAGCGGGAGCGGATCCACCTACGAGCAGTACTTC. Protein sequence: CASSGSGSTYEQYF.

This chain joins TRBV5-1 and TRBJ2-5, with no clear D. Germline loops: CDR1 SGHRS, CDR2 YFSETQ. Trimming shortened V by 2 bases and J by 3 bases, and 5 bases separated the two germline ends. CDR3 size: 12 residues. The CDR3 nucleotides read TGCGCCAGCAGCTTTGGAGAAGAGACCCAGTACTTC. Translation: CASSFGEETQYF.

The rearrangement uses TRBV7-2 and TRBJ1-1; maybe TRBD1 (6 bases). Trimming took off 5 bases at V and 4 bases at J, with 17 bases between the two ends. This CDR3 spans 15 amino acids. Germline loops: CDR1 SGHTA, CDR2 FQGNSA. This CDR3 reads CASSRRGAESTEAFF. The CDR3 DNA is TGTGCCAGCAGCCGTCGGGGGGCGGAGAGCACTGAAGCTTTCTTT.

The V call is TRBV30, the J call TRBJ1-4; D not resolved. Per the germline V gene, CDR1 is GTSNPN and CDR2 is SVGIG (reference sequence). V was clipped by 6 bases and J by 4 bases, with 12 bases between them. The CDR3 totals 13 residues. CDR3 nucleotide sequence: TGTGCCTGCGACCGGGTCCTTAATGAAAAACTGTTTTTT. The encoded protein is CACDRVLNEKLFF.

CDR3 coding DNA: TGTGCCAGCAGTGACCCTTCGTTTTCCGGGACAGAGAACACCGGGGAGCTGTTTTTT. Residues: CASSDPSFSGTENTGELFF. The J gene is TRBJ2-2, the V gene TRBV6-4; 7 nucleotides agree with TRBD1. The germline CDR1 and CDR2 sequences are MRHNA and SNTAGT. V gave up 2 bases and J gave up 1 base; unmatched junction bases: 13. The CDR3 spans 19 residues.

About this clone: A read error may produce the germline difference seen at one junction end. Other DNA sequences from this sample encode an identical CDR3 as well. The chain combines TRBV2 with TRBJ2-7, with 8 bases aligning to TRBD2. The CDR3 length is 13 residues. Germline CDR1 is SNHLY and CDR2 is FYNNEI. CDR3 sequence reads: CATRGGSTYEQYF. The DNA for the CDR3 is TGTGCCACCCGGGGGGGGTCGACCTACGAGCAGTATTTC.

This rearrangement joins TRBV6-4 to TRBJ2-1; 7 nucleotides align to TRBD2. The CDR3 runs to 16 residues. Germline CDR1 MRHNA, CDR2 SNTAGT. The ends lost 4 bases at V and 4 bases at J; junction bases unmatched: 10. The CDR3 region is CASSARTWGGYNEQFF. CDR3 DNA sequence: TGTGCCAGCAGTGCCCGGACCTGGGGGGGTTACAATGAGCAGTTCTTC.